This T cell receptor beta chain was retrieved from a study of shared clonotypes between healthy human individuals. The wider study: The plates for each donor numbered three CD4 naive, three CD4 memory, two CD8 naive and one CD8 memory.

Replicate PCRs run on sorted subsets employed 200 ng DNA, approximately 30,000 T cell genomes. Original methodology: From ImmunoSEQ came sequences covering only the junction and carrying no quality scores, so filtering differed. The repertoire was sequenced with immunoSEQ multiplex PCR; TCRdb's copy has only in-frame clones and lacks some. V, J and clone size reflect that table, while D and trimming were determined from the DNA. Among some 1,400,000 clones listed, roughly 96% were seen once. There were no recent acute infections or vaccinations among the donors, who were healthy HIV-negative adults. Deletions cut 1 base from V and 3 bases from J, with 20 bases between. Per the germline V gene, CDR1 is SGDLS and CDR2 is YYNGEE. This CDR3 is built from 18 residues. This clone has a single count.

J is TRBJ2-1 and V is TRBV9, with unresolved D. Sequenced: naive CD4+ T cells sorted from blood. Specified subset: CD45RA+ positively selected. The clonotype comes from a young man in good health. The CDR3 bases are TGTGCCAGCAGCGTAAGGGTGGGTGGGCGGAGACTCTACAATGAGCAGTTCTTC. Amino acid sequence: CASSVRVGGRRLYNEQFF.